This TCR beta chain was captured in a study of blood T cell repertoires in COVID-19. TCRdb's table, derived via immunoSEQ multiplex PCR, lists solely in-frame clones and lacks some. The repertoire holds about 38,000 clones, with approximately 86% as singletons. This receptor was obtained from a human donor in a cohort sampled during active COVID-19. The sequenced sample consisted of peripheral blood.

The CDR3 sequence: CAWAISGTLAYEQYF. CDR3 sequence (DNA): TGTGCCTGGGCTATCTCCGGGACTCTCGCCTACGAGCAGTACTTC. The genes are TRBV30 and TRBJ2-7; D perhaps matches TRBD2 (6 bases). Germline CDR1 is GTSNPN and CDR2 is SVGIG (reference sequence). The CDR3 loop spans 15 amino acids. The ends were cut back, 5 bases at V and 2 bases at J, with 19 bases in the middle.